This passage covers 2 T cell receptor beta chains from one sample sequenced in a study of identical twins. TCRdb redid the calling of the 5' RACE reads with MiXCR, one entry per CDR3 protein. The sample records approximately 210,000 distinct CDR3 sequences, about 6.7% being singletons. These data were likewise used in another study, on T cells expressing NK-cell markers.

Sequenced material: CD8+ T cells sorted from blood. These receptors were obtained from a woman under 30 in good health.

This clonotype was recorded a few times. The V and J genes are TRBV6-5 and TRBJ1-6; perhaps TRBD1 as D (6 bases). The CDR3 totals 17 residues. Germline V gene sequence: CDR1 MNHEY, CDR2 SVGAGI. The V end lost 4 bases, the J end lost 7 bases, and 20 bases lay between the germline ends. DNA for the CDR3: TGTGCCAGCAGTTTTGCCGGGACGGGGGCAGGGAATTCACCCCTCCACTTT. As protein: CASSFAGTGAGNSPLHF.

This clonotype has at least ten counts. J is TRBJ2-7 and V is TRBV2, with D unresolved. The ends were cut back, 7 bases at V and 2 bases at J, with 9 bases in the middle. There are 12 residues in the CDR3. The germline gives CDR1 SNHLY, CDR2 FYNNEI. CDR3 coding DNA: TGTGCCAGCATTCCGTCCACCTACGAGCAGTACTTC. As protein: CASIPSTYEQYF. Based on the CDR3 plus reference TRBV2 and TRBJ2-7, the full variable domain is EPEVTQTPSHQVTQMGQEVILRCVPISNHLYFYWYRQILGQKVEFLVSFYNNEISEKSEIFDDQFSVERPDGSNFTLKIRSTKLEDSAMYFCASIPSTYEQYFGPGTRLTVT.